Shown below are 28 T cell receptor beta chains from a single sample sequenced in a study of OX40 agonist ivuxolimab in advanced cancers. Library generation was performed with the immunoSEQ multiplex PCR assay. Sourced from immuneACCESS, this table was stored by TCRdb with only in-frame sequences that have V and J called. A share of the clones is absent; for the studies checked, an unresolved V gene accounts for under half, and the remainder has no known explanation. The sample contains 35,000 to 50,000 clones, about 89% of them found a single time. About 13% of the sample comes from the top ten. Sequenced material: CD4+ or CD8+ T cells sorted from blood, taken in a trial of the OX40 agonist ivuxolimab. The receptors shown here come from an adult with an advanced solid tumor such as melanoma, head and neck, liver or kidney cancer.

On this clone: Other DNA sequences of this sample code for an identical CDR3. J is TRBJ1-1 and V is TRBV5-6; D gene ambiguous. Germline CDR1 and CDR2: SGHDT and YYEEEE. The V end lost 4 bases, the J end lost 0 bases, and 7 bases lay between the germline ends. The CDR3 totals 13 residues. The CDR3 loop is CASSTTLNTEAFF. The CDR3 DNA is TGTGCCAGCAGCACCACCTTGAACACTGAAGCTTTCTTT.

Here the CDR3 DNA reads TGTGCCAGCAGCTTAGCTAGTAGCGGGGGCAAGGGACAGTTCTTC. Protein sequence: CASSLASSGGKGQFF. The chain carries TRBV7-8 and TRBJ2-1; the match to TRBD2 covers 9 bases. V was pared by 0 bases and J by 13 bases, with 10 bases of the junction left unmatched. CDR1 and CDR2 from the germline V gene are SGHVS and FQNEAQ. This CDR3 is 15 amino acids long.

This clone was seen only once. The chain combines TRBV19 with TRBJ2-1; 8 positions agree with TRBD1. The V and J ends lost 3 bases and 7 bases, in that order; junction bases with no gene match: 11. This CDR3 has 16 residues. Looked up from germline, CDR1 is LNHDA and CDR2 is SQIVND (reference sequence). This chain's CDR3 is CASSMGRTGGPNEQFF. CDR3 nucleotides: TGTGCCAGTAGTATGGGGCGAACAGGGGGGCCAAATGAGCAGTTCTTC.

The chain is built from TRBV7-2 and TRBJ2-1; 8 bases match TRBD2. CDR1 and CDR2 from the germline V gene are SGHTA and FQGNSA. The J segment lost 6 bases and the V segment lost 0 bases, leaving 7 bases of the junction unmatched. The CDR3 has 16 residues. CDR3 coding DNA: TGTGCCAGCAGCTTAGCGCCCAGCGGGGGATTCAATGAGCAGTTCTTC. Protein: CASSLAPSGGFNEQFF.

CDR3 sequence: CASSSLLSGTYEQYF. For the CDR3, the DNA is TGTGCCAGCAGTTCCCTCTTGTCGGGGACCTACGAGCAGTACTTC. The rearrangement joins TRBV28 to TRBJ2-7, with a weak D call TRBD2 (5 bases). V was cut by 4 bases and J by 2 bases, with 15 bases left in between. Germline CDR1 is MDHEN and CDR2 is SYDVKM. CDR3 length equals 15 residues.

This chain uses TRBV7-2 with TRBJ2-4, with 8 nucleotides matching TRBD1. Germline trimming cut 4 bases from V and 3 bases from J; bases unmatched to any gene: 14. CDR1 and CDR2 (germline): SGHTA, FQGNSA. The CDR3 covers 18 residues. The CDR3 nucleotides read TGTGCCAGCAGCTCCAGGACAGGGAGGTATCCAGTCAAAAACATTCAGTACTTC. Translating it yields CASSSRTGRYPVKNIQYF.

The CDR3 loop reads CASSIRGLPYEQYF. DNA for the CDR3: TGTGCCAGTAGTATCCGGGGGTTGCCCTACGAGCAGTACTTC. The chain is built from TRBV19 and TRBJ2-7; D perhaps matches TRBD2 (6 bases). This CDR3 spans 14 amino acids. The V end lost 3 bases, the J end lost 2 bases, and 11 bases lay between the germline ends. The germline CDR1 and CDR2 sequences are LNHDA and SQIVND (reference sequence).

The chain couples TRBV4-3 to TRBJ2-7; 7 nucleotides agree with TRBD1. Germline V gene lookup returns CDR1 LGHNA and CDR2 YSLEER. This CDR3 comprises 15 residues. Trimming at V came to 0 bases and at J to 2 bases, leaving 4 bases not matched to a gene. For the CDR3, the DNA is TGCGCCAGCAGCCAAGATAGAGGGGGCCCCTACGAGCAGTACTTC. It specifies CASSQDRGGPYEQYF.

This chain joins TRBV5-1 and TRBJ2-7, with D perhaps TRBD1 or TRBD2 (5 bases each). Germline V lookup: CDR1 SGHRS, CDR2 YFSETQ. The CDR3 runs to 13 residues. V lost 4 bases and J lost 2, with 10 bases in between. The CDR3: CASSPGAPYEQYF. As DNA, the CDR3 is TGCGCCAGCAGCCCCGGGGCCCCCTACGAGCAGTACTTC.

The chain recombines TRBV28 with TRBJ2-2, with D perhaps TRBD2 (6 bases). The CDR3 has 15 residues. Per the germline V gene, CDR1 is MDHEN and CDR2 is SYDVKM. V gave up 3 bases and J gave up 3 bases, with 11 bases separating them. The CDR3 protein is CASSFSGIYTGELFF. In DNA, the CDR3 is TGTGCCAGCAGTTTTAGCGGTATATACACCGGGGAGCTGTTTTTT.

The chain employs TRBV13 and TRBJ2-4; D might be TRBD2 (6 bases). Germline V gives CDR1 PRHDT, CDR2 FYEKMQ (reference sequence). The CDR3 loop spans 16 amino acids. The V and J ends lost 5 bases and 1 base respectively, with 15 bases between them. This CDR3 reads CASSPESRGAKNIQYF. The CDR3 bases are TGTGCCAGCAGCCCCGAGTCCCGGGGGGCCAAAAACATTCAGTACTTC.

This chain connects TRBV4-2 to TRBJ2-1, with 7 bases that match TRBD1. The V segment lost 0 bases and the J segment 8 bases; nucleotides outside the gene matches: 16. Germline CDR1 reads LGHNA; CDR2 reads YNFKEQ. The CDR3 contains 18 residues. For the CDR3, the DNA is TGTGCCAGCAGCCAAGACCCCTTCTTCTCAGGGGGTAGGGATGAGCAGTTCTTC. It is translated as CASSQDPFFSGGRDEQFF.

This rearrangement joins TRBV18 to TRBJ2-5, with 9 bases identical to TRBD1. This CDR3 is 18 amino acids long. Germline V gene sequence: CDR1 KGHSH, CDR2 LQKENI. The ends lost 1 base at V and 3 bases at J; junction bases unmatched: 12. The chain's CDR3 is CASSPRALRQGDEETQYF. CDR3 DNA sequence: TGTGCCAGCTCACCACGTGCCTTAAGACAGGGGGACGAAGAGACCCAGTACTTC.

The rearrangement joins TRBV13 to TRBJ1-2; D is undetermined. The CDR3 length is 14 residues. Germline V gene data show CDR1 as PRHDT and CDR2 as FYEKMQ (reference sequence). Trimming cost V 1 base and J 8 bases, with 14 bases left between them. Written as DNA, the CDR3 is TGTGCCAGCAGCTTAGAGGCGGGTCGGTCGGGCTACACCTTC. As protein: CASSLEAGRSGYTF.

CDR3 loop: CASSLERTVQYF. CDR3 nucleotides: TGTGCCAGCAGCTTGGAGAGGACAGTCCAGTACTTC. The gene calls are TRBV11-2 and TRBJ2-7; a possible D gene is TRBD1 (6 bases). CDR3 size: 12 residues. CDR1 SGHAT and CDR2 FQNNGV come from the germline V gene. V lost 3 bases, J lost 10 bases, and 13 bases lay in between.

V usage is TRBV7-8 and J usage is TRBJ2-1; a weak D match, TRBD1 (6 bases). The germline V gene encodes CDR1 SGHVS and CDR2 FQNEAQ. CDR3 length equals 20 residues. Between the trimmed V and J ends, which lost 0 bases and 2 bases, there was a span of 23 bases. This CDR3 is CASSLAEFYSSGGPYNEQFF. DNA for the CDR3: TGTGCCAGCAGCTTAGCGGAGTTTTATTCTAGTGGGGGCCCCTACAATGAGCAGTTCTTC.

This sequence joins TRBV6-1 and TRBJ1-4; TRBD1 matches 10 bases. The V segment lost 6 bases and the J segment 3 bases; nucleotides outside the gene matches: 4. Germline assignment: CDR1 MNHNS and CDR2 SASEGT. There are 15 residues in the CDR3. The DNA for the CDR3 is TGTGCCAGCAGGGACAGGGGGTATTCTAATGAAAAACTGTTTTTT. Protein product: CASRDRGYSNEKLFF.

The V and J genes are TRBV15 and TRBJ2-2, with 11 positions matching TRBD1. V shed 0 bases and J 0 bases; nucleotides not matched to a gene: 15. This CDR3 is 22 amino acids long. In germline, CDR1 is LNHNV, CDR2 YYDKDF (reference sequence). CDR3 protein: CATSREVFPGTGGLSNTGELFF. Written as DNA, the CDR3 is TGTGCCACCAGCAGAGAAGTTTTTCCTGGGACAGGGGGACTTTCGAACACCGGGGAGCTGTTTTTT.

This clone was counted once. The chain couples TRBV7-9 to TRBJ1-1, with D perhaps matching TRBD1 (6 bases). The CDR3 has 13 amino acids. The V gene lost 1 base and the J gene lost 6 bases, with 9 bases spanning the gap. Germline V gives CDR1 SEHNR, CDR2 FQNEAQ (reference sequence). The CDR3 sequence is CASSLGGGPEAFF. The CDR3 bases are TGTGCCAGCAGCTTAGGTGGGGGCCCTGAAGCTTTCTTT.

V usage is TRBV27 and J usage is TRBJ2-1; 9 bases match TRBD2. The CDR3 is 16 amino acids. J lost 8 bases, V lost 1 base, and 9 bases had no gene match. Germline CDR1 is MNHEY and CDR2 is SMNVEV (reference sequence). CDR3: CASSLFSGGIRDEQFF. CDR3 bases: TGTGCCAGCAGTTTATTTAGCGGGGGTATCAGGGATGAGCAGTTCTTC.

The rearrangement uses TRBV9 and TRBJ1-1, with a weak D call TRBD1 (5 bases). V was pared by 6 bases and J by 1 base, with 13 bases between. The CDR3 loop spans 14 amino acids. In germline, CDR1 is SGDLS, CDR2 YYNGEE. CDR3 protein: CASTPWGRNTEAFF. The DNA for the CDR3 is TGTGCCAGCACCCCCTGGGGGAGGAACACTGAAGCTTTCTTT.

The rearrangement links TRBV10-3 to TRBJ1-1, with D hard to call. This CDR3 region has 13 residues. Germline CDR1 and CDR2: ENHRY and SYGVKD. Trimming took 0 bases from V and 1 from J, leaving 3 bases between them. CDR3 sequence reads: CAISESRNTEAFF. The CDR3 nucleotides are TGTGCCATCAGTGAGTCCCGGAACACTGAAGCTTTCTTT.

V and J are TRBV19 and TRBJ1-1; D perhaps matches TRBD1 (6 bases). With 8 bases removed from V and 0 bases from J, the gap between germline ends came to 13 bases. This CDR3 is 14 amino acids long. Germline V lookup: CDR1 LNHDA, CDR2 SQIVND (reference sequence). The CDR3 loop reads CASSEGGVNTEAFF. CDR3 nucleotide sequence: TGTGCCAGTTCTGAGGGGGGGGTGAACACTGAAGCTTTCTTT.

The CDR3 nucleotides read TGCGCCAGCAGCCAAGACAGGGACAGACCTGAAGCTTTCTTT. It is translated as CASSQDRDRPEAFF. V and J are TRBV4-3 and TRBJ1-1; 7 bases match TRBD1. Germline CDR1 is LGHNA and CDR2 is YSLEER. The CDR3 runs to 14 residues. The V gene end was trimmed by 0 bases and the J gene end by 6 bases; junction bases not matched to a gene: 4.

Details on this clone: One end of the junction is discordant with germline, which a read error may explain. This chain uses TRBV7-9 with TRBJ2-7, with D possibly being TRBD1 (5 bases). Germline CDR1 SEHNR, CDR2 FQNEAQ (reference sequence). The CDR3 consists of 16 residues. This CDR3 is CASSLAQGTPSNEQYF. CDR3 bases: TGTGCCAGCAGCTTAGCTCAGGGCACTCCCTCCAACGAGCAGTACTTC.

The rearrangement joins TRBV11-2 to TRBJ2-3; D gene uncertain. The CDR3 loop spans 14 amino acids. Between the trimmed V and J ends, which lost 4 bases and 1 base, there was a span of 9 bases. The germline CDR1 and CDR2 sequences are SGHAT and FQNNGV. Here the CDR3 reads CASSYIGGTDTQYF. Here the CDR3 DNA reads TGTGCCAGCAGCTATATTGGGGGCACAGATACGCAGTATTTT.

V usage is TRBV18 and J usage is TRBJ1-1; tentatively, D is TRBD1 (6 bases). V lost 8 bases and J 0 bases, leaving 10 bases between the germline ends. Germline CDR1 reads KGHSH; CDR2 reads LQKENI. This CDR3 has 13 residues. This chain's CDR3 is CASRGPMNTEAFF. CDR3 nucleotide sequence: TGTGCCAGCCGGGGGCCCATGAACACTGAAGCTTTCTTT.

The chain recombines TRBV7-9 with TRBJ2-7; D gene unclear. The germline CDR1 and CDR2 sequences are SEHNR and FQNEAQ (reference sequence). The CDR3 covers 13 residues. V was trimmed by 0 bases and J by 2 bases, leaving 5 bases between them. CDR3 DNA: TGTGCCAGCAGCTTAGCCAGTACCTACGAGCAGTACTTC. Its translation is CASSLASTYEQYF.